The 4 T cell receptor beta chains reported below all come from one sample, sequenced in a study of OX40 agonist ivuxolimab in advanced cancers. The assay was immunoSEQ multiplex PCR, and TCRdb's table has in-frame clones only and misses some. The sample yields about 53,000 clones, around 82% seen once. Sequenced here: CD4+ or CD8+ T cells sorted from blood, sampled in a trial of the OX40 agonist ivuxolimab. These receptors came from an adult with an advanced solid tumor such as melanoma, head and neck, liver or kidney cancer.

This chain links TRBV5-1 with TRBJ2-3; 8 nucleotides align to TRBD2. The V segment lost 4 bases and the J segment 5 bases; nucleotides outside the gene matches: 6. CDR1 is SGHRS and CDR2 is YFSETQ in the germline V gene. This CDR3 contains 14 residues. The CDR3, as DNA: TGCGCCAGCAGCCTAAGAGCGGGGGAAGATACGCAGTATTTT. The encoded protein is CASSLRAGEDTQYF.

This clone appeared once. This chain uses TRBV27 with TRBJ1-1, with D perhaps TRBD1 (6 bases). CDR1 is MNHEY and CDR2 is SMNVEV in the germline V gene (reference sequence). V lost 6 bases, J lost 4 bases, and 12 bases lay in between. The CDR3 is made up of 13 amino acids. CDR3 region: CASSERGTTEAFF. The CDR3 region has the DNA TGTGCCAGCAGCGAAAGGGGGACCACTGAAGCTTTCTTT.

The genes are TRBV27 and TRBJ2-7; the match to TRBD2 covers 11 bases. The length of the CDR3 is 14 residues. With V trimmed by 6 bases and J by 1 base, 2 bases remained unmatched. Germline CDR1 reads MNHEY; CDR2 reads SMNVEV (reference sequence). DNA of the CDR3: TGTGCCAGCAGGGTAGCGGGAGGGTCCTACGAGCAGTACTTC. Amino acid sequence: CASRVAGGSYEQYF.

The chain recombines TRBV5-1 with TRBJ1-3, with D unclear. This CDR3 has 13 residues. V was pared by 4 bases and J by 6 bases, with 11 bases between. Per germline, CDR1 SGHRS and CDR2 YFSETQ. The CDR3 sequence is CASSVDGENTIYF. The CDR3 DNA is TGCGCCAGCAGCGTGGACGGAGAAAACACCATATATTTT.